The 10 T cell receptor beta chains given below trace back to one sample, sequenced in a study of CD8+CD57+ T cells in acquired aplastic anemia. TCR beta VDJ and CDR3 profiles were obtained from a genomic DNA template. TCRdb reprocessed the reads with MiXCR, giving one entry per CDR3 protein. The sample has 150,000 to 200,000 distinct CDR3 sequences; roughly half are singletons. Patients picked for sequencing had shown CD8+CD57+ cell expansion detected by flow cytometry. The sample comprised sorted CD4+, CD8+, or CD8+CD57+ T cells (not recorded which) from PBMCs. The receptors derive from a human donor with aplastic anemia.

Concerning this clonotype itself: No conserved phenylalanine or tryptophan ends this CDR3, so it is likely a read error. The rearrangement links TRBV19 to TRBJ1-1; D not resolved. The germline gives CDR1 LNHDA, CDR2 SQIVND (reference sequence). V was cut by 5 bases and J by 1 base, with 5 bases left in between. The CDR3 is 12 residues long. CDR3 protein: CASSLENTEAFS. DNA for the CDR3: TGTGCCAGTAGTCTGGAGAACACTGAAGCTTTCTCT.

This clonotype was observed at least ten times. The CDR3 end shows no conserved phenylalanine or tryptophan, and so a read error is likely. The chain recombines TRBV20-1 with TRBJ2-5; possible D gene TRBD2, 5 bases. The V end was cut by 2 bases, the J end by 2 bases, with 6 bases between. The CDR3 is made up of 12 amino acids. Germline assignment: CDR1 DFQATT and CDR2 SNEGSKA (reference sequence). The CDR3 protein is CSARRDQETQYL. DNA for the CDR3: TGCAGTGCTAGACGGGATCAAGAGACCCAGTACCTC.

V is TRBV2 and J is TRBJ2-4, with 10 bases that match TRBD1. CDR3 length equals 15 residues. Germline CDR1 SNHLY, CDR2 FYNNEI. Losses at the gene ends were 6 bases for V and 1 base for J; bases not matched to a gene: 3. The CDR3 DNA is TGTGCCAGCAGCCCGGGACAGGGGGCCAAAAACATTCAGTACTTC. Amino acids: CASSPGQGAKNIQYF.

The rearrangement uses TRBV24-1 and TRBJ2-7; D gene unclear. CDR3 length: 13 amino acids. The V end lost 1 base, the J end lost 6 bases, and 9 bases lay between the germline ends. CDR1 KGHDR and CDR2 SFDVKD come from the germline V gene. The CDR3, as DNA: TGTGCCACCAGTGATTTCGGGTTTCCCGAGCAGTACTTC. It yields the protein CATSDFGFPEQYF.

The rearrangement uses TRBV12-3 or TRBV12-4 and TRBJ2-6; no reliable D call. The CDR3 is 14 amino acids. The V and J ends lost 5 bases and 0 bases respectively, with 5 bases between them. CDR3 sequence reads: CASSLPSGANVLTF. The CDR3 region has the DNA TGTGCCAGCAGTCTCCCCTCTGGGGCCAACGTCCTGACTTTC.

The V and J genes are TRBV15 and TRBJ2-1; D assignment may be TRBD1 or TRBD2 (5 bases each). The CDR3 has 13 residues. V lost 0 bases to trimming and J lost 6 bases, with 6 bases between them. Germline V lookup: CDR1 LNHNV, CDR2 YYDKDF (reference sequence). CDR3 nucleotides: TGTGCCACCAGCAGAGATGGGGGCAATGAGCAGTTCTTC. It is translated as CATSRDGGNEQFF. Based on the CDR3 plus reference TRBV15 and TRBJ2-1, the full variable domain is DAMVIQNPRYQVTQFGKPVTLSCSQTLNHNVMYWYQQKSSQAPKLLFHYYDKDFNNEADTPDNFQSRRPNTSFCFLDIRSPGLGDTAMYLCATSRDGGNEQFFGPGTRLTVL.

The rearrangement links TRBV2 to TRBJ2-7; 15 bases align to TRBD2. The CDR3 sequence is 15 residues long. Germline CDR1 SNHLY, CDR2 FYNNEI. Trimming took 6 bases from V and 6 from J; bases not matched to a gene: 6. Here the CDR3 reads CASSGLAGGRGEQYF. The CDR3 DNA is TGTGCCAGCAGCGGACTAGCGGGAGGGCGTGGCGAGCAGTACTTC.

This clonotype has just a few counts. The chain carries TRBV6-1 and TRBJ2-3; 9 positions agree with TRBD2. Germline loops: CDR1 MNHNS, CDR2 SASEGT. This CDR3 has 16 residues. V lost 6 bases and J lost 1; bases outside the gene matches: 8. As DNA, the CDR3 is TGTGCCAGCAGCGGGCTAGCGGGAAGAGGCACAGATACGCAGTATTTT. Residues: CASSGLAGRGTDTQYF.

Remarks on this clonotype: A much larger clone differs from this one at a single base, so this may be a read error. This sequence joins TRBV9 and TRBJ2-1; 7 positions match TRBD2. Germline V gives CDR1 SGDLS, CDR2 YYNGEE. The trim removed 3 bases at V and 7 bases at J, leaving 10 bases unmatched. The CDR3 consists of 15 residues. As DNA, the CDR3 is TGTGCCAGCAGCGCCCTAGCGGAGGGGCATAATGAGCAGTTCTTC. The encoded protein is CASSALAEGHNEQFF.

This sequence joins TRBV19 and TRBJ1-2; D uncertain. This CDR3 region has 13 residues. V lost 3 bases and J lost 3, with 8 bases in between. The germline V gene has CDR1 LNHDA and CDR2 SQIVND (reference sequence). The CDR3 DNA reads TGTGCCAGTAGTATGGAGTTGGACTATGGCTACACCTTC. Its translation: CASSMELDYGYTF.